A selection of T cell receptor beta chains follows, all from one sample in a study of immune cell composition in non-small cell lung cancer. The assay was immunoSEQ multiplex PCR, and TCRdb's table has in-frame clones only and misses some. The sample lists 7,500 to 9,500 clones, about 80% occurring once. Sequencing was carried out using non-adjacent lung tissue. The receptor set was obtained from a human donor with non-small cell lung cancer. Both conserved end residues are part of each CDR3. The order of the fields is CDR3 length, V gene, clone size, D gene, J gene, CDR3 DNA, CDR3 protein. A D gene is named only where the DNA matches it firmly. The size entry is marked missing in some rows and otherwise reads once, few, many or a size class.

CDR3 length: 13; V gene: TRBV10-3; clone size: once; D gene: NA; J gene: TRBJ1-6; CDR3 DNA: TGTGCCATCCAATTCAGGGATTCTTCACCCCTCCACTTT; CDR3 protein: CAIQFRDSSPLHF
CDR3 length: 13; V gene: TRBV19; clone size: NA; D gene: NA; J gene: TRBJ1-1; CDR3 DNA: TGTGCCAGTAAACTGGTGGTAAACACTGAAGCTTTCTTT; CDR3 protein: CASKLVVNTEAFF
CDR3 length: 12; V gene: TRBV7-9; clone size: NA; D gene: NA; J gene: TRBJ1-1; CDR3 DNA: TGTGCCAGCAGCCATGCGGGTACTGAAGCTTTCTTT; CDR3 protein: CASSHAGTEAFF
CDR3 length: 16; V gene: TRBV7-9; clone size: once; D gene: TRBD2; J gene: TRBJ2-3; CDR3 DNA: TGTGCCAGCATCCTTAAACTAGCGGGGGCCCCAGATACGCAGTATTTT; CDR3 protein: CASILKLAGAPDTQYF
CDR3 length: 15; V gene: TRBV5-1; clone size: NA; D gene: TRBD1; J gene: TRBJ2-4; CDR3 DNA: TGCGCCAGCAGCTTGGGGGGGACAGGCAAAAACATTCAGTACTTC; CDR3 protein: CASSLGGTGKNIQYF
CDR3 length: 13; V gene: TRBV6-1; clone size: few; D gene: NA; J gene: TRBJ1-5; CDR3 DNA: TGTGCCAGCAGGGTCGCTGCCAATCAGCCCCAGCATTTT; CDR3 protein: CASRVAANQPQHF
CDR3 length: 18; V gene: TRBV14; clone size: NA; D gene: TRBD1; J gene: TRBJ2-7; CDR3 DNA: TGTGCCAGCAGCCCCGGGACAGGGGGATCCAGGAGCTCCTACGAGCAGTACTTC; CDR3 protein: CASSPGTGGSRSSYEQYF
CDR3 length: 13; V gene: TRBV13; clone size: NA; D gene: NA; J gene: TRBJ2-7; CDR3 DNA: TGTGCCAGCAGCCAGGGAAGCCTCTACGAGCAGTACTTC; CDR3 protein: CASSQGSLYEQYF
CDR3 length: 14; V gene: TRBV5-1; clone size: NA; D gene: NA; J gene: TRBJ1-1; CDR3 DNA: TGCGCCAGCAGCTTGCAGGGGATGAACACTGAAGCTTTCTTT; CDR3 protein: CASSLQGMNTEAFF
CDR3 length: 16; V gene: TRBV16; clone size: NA; D gene: NA; J gene: TRBJ1-2; CDR3 DNA: TGTGCCAGCAGCCAATCCCCGCAAGGGTATAACTATGGCTACACCTTC; CDR3 protein: CASSQSPQGYNYGYTF
CDR3 length: 12; V gene: TRBV5-1; clone size: NA; D gene: NA; J gene: TRBJ2-1; CDR3 DNA: TGCGCCAGCAGCTTGCCGAGCAATGAGCAGTTCTTC; CDR3 protein: CASSLPSNEQFF
CDR3 length: 15; V gene: TRBV6-1; clone size: NA; D gene: NA; J gene: TRBJ2-7; CDR3 DNA: TGTGCCAGCAGTGAAGGGGTGGGACAACTGGACGAGCAGTACTTC; CDR3 protein: CASSEGVGQLDEQYF
CDR3 length: 14; V gene: TRBV27; clone size: NA; D gene: TRBD1; J gene: TRBJ1-6; CDR3 DNA: TGTGCCAGCAGTTCCGGACAGGGGAACTCACCCCTCCACTTT; CDR3 protein: CASSSGQGNSPLHF
CDR3 length: 15; V gene: TRBV28; clone size: NA; D gene: NA; J gene: TRBJ2-7; CDR3 DNA: TGTGCCAGCAGTAACGAGGGTTGGGAGTCCTACGAGCAGTACTTC; CDR3 protein: CASSNEGWESYEQYF
CDR3 length: 15; V gene: TRBV30; clone size: few; D gene: NA; J gene: TRBJ1-2; CDR3 DNA: TGTGCCTGGAGCGCCACTTTGGGCTCGGGCTATGGCTACACCTTC; CDR3 protein: CAWSATLGSGYGYTF
CDR3 length: 14; V gene: TRBV6-1; clone size: NA; D gene: NA; J gene: TRBJ1-5; CDR3 DNA: TGTGCCAGCAGTGAAGCGGACATGCGTCAGCCCCAGCATTTT; CDR3 protein: CASSEADMRQPQHF
CDR3 length: 15; V gene: TRBV2; clone size: NA; D gene: NA; J gene: TRBJ2-5; CDR3 DNA: TGTGCCAGCAGAACTACGGCCACAAGGGAGGAGACCCAGTACTTC; CDR3 protein: CASRTTATREETQYF
CDR3 length: 15; V gene: TRBV5-1; clone size: NA; D gene: NA; J gene: TRBJ1-6; CDR3 DNA: TGCGCCAGCAGCTTGGACGGCAGGGAGGCATCACCCCTCCACTTT; CDR3 protein: CASSLDGREASPLHF
CDR3 length: 13; V gene: TRBV5-1; clone size: NA; D gene: NA; J gene: TRBJ2-5; CDR3 DNA: TGCGCCAGCACCCTGGGGGGACAAGAGACCCAGTACTTC; CDR3 protein: CASTLGGQETQYF
CDR3 length: 17; V gene: TRBV7-6; clone size: once; D gene: NA; J gene: TRBJ1-3; CDR3 DNA: TGTGCCAGCAGCTTAGGGTTAGCAGGGCTTACTGGAAACACCATATATTTT; CDR3 protein: CASSLGLAGLTGNTIYF
CDR3 length: 15; V gene: TRBV5-1; clone size: NA; D gene: TRBD1; J gene: TRBJ2-3; CDR3 DNA: TGCGCCAGCAGCTTGAAGGGGGCCTCTAGAGATACGCAGTATTTT; CDR3 protein: CASSLKGASRDTQYF
CDR3 length: 14; V gene: TRBV6-5; clone size: few; D gene: TRBD1; J gene: TRBJ1-5; CDR3 DNA: TGTGCCAGCAACCCGACAGGGCTCAATCAGCCCCAGCATTTT; CDR3 protein: CASNPTGLNQPQHF
CDR3 length: 15; V gene: TRBV29-1; clone size: few; D gene: TRBD2; J gene: TRBJ2-1; CDR3 DNA: TGCAGCGTTGAAGGTCTAGCGGGAGGATGGAATGAGCAGTTCTTC; CDR3 protein: CSVEGLAGGWNEQFF
CDR3 length: 16; V gene: TRBV5-6; clone size: NA; D gene: TRBD2; J gene: TRBJ2-7; CDR3 DNA: TGTGCCAGCAGCTACGGTAGCGGGACCTCTACCTACGAGCAGTACTTC; CDR3 protein: CASSYGSGTSTYEQYF
CDR3 length: 14; V gene: TRBV6-1; clone size: once; D gene: TRBD1; J gene: TRBJ1-2; CDR3 DNA: TGTGCCAGCAGTGAAAGTCTGACAGGGTTTGGCTACACCTTC; CDR3 protein: CASSESLTGFGYTF
CDR3 length: 14; V gene: TRBV5-4; clone size: NA; D gene: TRBD1; J gene: TRBJ2-4; CDR3 DNA: TGTGCCAGCAGCTTGGGACAGGGGAGAAACATTCAGTACTTC; CDR3 protein: CASSLGQGRNIQYF
CDR3 length: 17; V gene: TRBV19; clone size: NA; D gene: TRBD1; J gene: TRBJ1-5; CDR3 DNA: TGTGCCAGTAGTATAGTGGGAGTTGACAGGGGCGGACAGCCCCAGCATTTT; CDR3 protein: CASSIVGVDRGGQPQHF
CDR3 length: 14; V gene: TRBV7-3; clone size: NA; D gene: NA; J gene: TRBJ1-2; CDR3 DNA: TGTGCCAGCAGCTTAAACGGGGATAACTATGGCTACACCTTC; CDR3 protein: CASSLNGDNYGYTF
CDR3 length: 15; V gene: TRBV7-2; clone size: NA; D gene: NA; J gene: TRBJ2-7; CDR3 DNA: TGTGCCAGCAGCTTAGAAGGACTTTCGCCCTACGAGCAGTACTTC; CDR3 protein: CASSLEGLSPYEQYF
CDR3 length: 14; V gene: TRBV9; clone size: NA; D gene: NA; J gene: TRBJ2-1; CDR3 DNA: TGTGCCAGCAGCGTAGATCGGCGGCACAATGAGCAGTTCTTC; CDR3 protein: CASSVDRRHNEQFF
CDR3 length: 17; V gene: TRBV11-2; clone size: once; D gene: NA; J gene: TRBJ1-2; CDR3 DNA: TGTGCCAGCAGCTTAGATAAGCCGTACAGGGTAAACTATGGCTACACCTTC; CDR3 protein: CASSLDKPYRVNYGYTF
CDR3 length: 15; V gene: TRBV2; clone size: once; D gene: TRBD2; J gene: TRBJ2-3; CDR3 DNA: TGTGCCACCAACTTAGCGGGGTTTAGCACAGATACGCAGTATTTT; CDR3 protein: CATNLAGFSTDTQYF
CDR3 length: 17; V gene: TRBV15; clone size: NA; D gene: NA; J gene: TRBJ2-2; CDR3 DNA: TGTGCCACCAGCAGAGTCAGGAACAGGCGCGACACCGGGGAGCTGTTTTTT; CDR3 protein: CATSRVRNRRDTGELFF
CDR3 length: 15; V gene: TRBV6-1; clone size: NA; D gene: NA; J gene: TRBJ1-2; CDR3 DNA: TGTGCCAGCAGACCAGCGGGCTACCGGCAGGGGGGCTACACCTTC; CDR3 protein: CASRPAGYRQGGYTF
CDR3 length: 13; V gene: TRBV19; clone size: NA; D gene: NA; J gene: TRBJ1-5; CDR3 DNA: TGTGCCAGTAGTGGAAAGGGGTTACAGCCCCAGCATTTT; CDR3 protein: CASSGKGLQPQHF
CDR3 length: 15; V gene: TRBV7-9; clone size: NA; D gene: NA; J gene: TRBJ1-3; CDR3 DNA: TGTGCCAGCAGCCCCGACCACCCGAGAGGAAACACCATATATTTT; CDR3 protein: CASSPDHPRGNTIYF
CDR3 length: 15; V gene: TRBV5-1; clone size: NA; D gene: TRBD1; J gene: TRBJ2-3; CDR3 DNA: TGCGCCAGCAGCTCGGGACAGGGGTGGGGAGATACGCAGTATTTT; CDR3 protein: CASSSGQGWGDTQYF
CDR3 length: 11; V gene: TRBV4-2; clone size: few; D gene: NA; J gene: TRBJ1-1; CDR3 DNA: TGTGCCAGCAGCCAGGGACGTGAAGCTTTCTTT; CDR3 protein: CASSQGREAFF
CDR3 length: 16; V gene: TRBV30; clone size: NA; D gene: TRBD2; J gene: TRBJ2-1; CDR3 DNA: TGTGCCTGGAGTGTACGCGGGCTAGCGGGGTACAATGAGCAGTTCTTC; CDR3 protein: CAWSVRGLAGYNEQFF
CDR3 length: 15; V gene: TRBV5-1; clone size: NA; D gene: TRBD1; J gene: TRBJ2-3; CDR3 DNA: TGCGCCAGCAGCTATACAGGGGGAATTACAAGTACGCAGTATTTT; CDR3 protein: CASSYTGGITSTQYF
CDR3 length: 19; V gene: TRBV7-6; clone size: NA; D gene: TRBD1; J gene: TRBJ1-6; CDR3 DNA: TGTGCCAGCAGCTTTTCAAGCGGTGTGGGGACAGGGGGAAATTCACCCCTCCACTTT; CDR3 protein: CASSFSSGVGTGGNSPLHF